This note documents a single T cell receptor beta chain sequence. Its specificity is unknown. This sample was taken from a study of T cells after yellow fever vaccination. Regarding the study as a whole: Repertoires sorted by FACS could include abundant clonotypes that are contaminants from the bulk population. Only a minor proportion of clonotypes was detected across both CD4 and CD8 compartments.

This CDR3 region has 13 residues. Trimming cost V 5 bases and J 3 bases, with 11 bases left between them. CDR1 is SEHNR, CDR2 FQNEAQ, per germline (reference sequence). Synthesis of TCR cDNA relied on 5'RACE template switching, which attached a universal primer site and UMIs. TCRdb independently ran MiXCR on the 5' RACE reads; one entry per CDR3 protein. This sample has 600,000 to 750,000 distinct CDR3 sequences, with 9% to 15% found just once. This sequence joins TRBV7-9 and TRBJ2-7; D possibly matches TRBD1 or TRBD2 (5 bases each). The source material was PBMCs, sampled on the day of the yellow fever booster vaccination. The TCR sequence derives from a man aged 25 to 45 who received the YFV17D yellow fever vaccine. The CDR3 reads CASSPRDLYEQYF. The CDR3 DNA reads as TGTGCCAGCAGCCCCAGGGACCTCTACGAGCAGTACTTC.